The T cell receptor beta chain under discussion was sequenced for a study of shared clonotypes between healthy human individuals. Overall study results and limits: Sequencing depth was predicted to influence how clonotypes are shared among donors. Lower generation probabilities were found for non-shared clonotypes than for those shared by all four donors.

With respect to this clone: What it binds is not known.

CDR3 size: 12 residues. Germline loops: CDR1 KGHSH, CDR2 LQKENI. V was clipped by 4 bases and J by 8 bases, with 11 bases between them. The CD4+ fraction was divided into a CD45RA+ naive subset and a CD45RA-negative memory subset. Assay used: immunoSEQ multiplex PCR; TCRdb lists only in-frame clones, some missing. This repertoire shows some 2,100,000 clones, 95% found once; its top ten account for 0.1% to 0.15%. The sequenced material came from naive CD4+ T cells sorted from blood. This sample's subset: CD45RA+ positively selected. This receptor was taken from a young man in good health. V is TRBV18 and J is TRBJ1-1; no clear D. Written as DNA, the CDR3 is TGTGCCAGCTCACGATCAACGGCAGAAGCTTTCTTT. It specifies CASSRSTAEAFF.